This entry is about one T cell receptor (beta chain). CDR1 is SNHLY, CDR2 FYNNEI, per germline. Trimming cost V 4 bases and J 6 bases; bases outside gene matches: 5. This CDR3 region has 15 residues. The data were obtained in a study of human T cells and chemical hapten exposure. Study-level information: Largely, small differences in pooled library volume made per-sample TCR yields vary.

Time point described: pre-sensitization, week 0. Documented treatment: therapeutic diphenylcyclopropenone sensitization with weekly scalp DPC. In the original workflow: Individual samples carried between about 23,224 and 700,000 TCRs, with 80,000 to 100,000 as the median. TCRdb reanalysed the RACE reads using MiXCR and keeps one entry per CDR3 protein. The V and J calls reflect TCRdb's pipeline rather than the authors' work. This sample yields around 380,000 distinct CDR3 sequences, of which 5.5% are seen a single time; less than 9% belongs to the top ten. The sequence was collected from a woman younger than 30 with alopecia areata. Some clones in this sample may be carry-over from other donors' samples. J is TRBJ1-4 and V is TRBV2, with TRBD1 identical over 10 bases. The source was whole blood, collected in connection with sensitization to the hapten diphenylcyclopropenone (DPC). CDR3 sequence reads: CASSVPGQGHEKLFF. The CDR3 DNA reads as TGTGCCAGCAGTGTCCCGGGACAGGGGCATGAAAAACTGTTTTTT.